This T cell receptor beta chain was sequenced for a study of blood T cells in healthy people across ages. This CDR3 has 17 amino acids. A second 7 to 11 cycle PCR used barcoded and J-beta primers. TCRdb recomputed calls from the 5' RACE reads with MiXCR, one row per CDR3 protein. The table includes hundreds of thousands of distinct CDR3 sequences, under 30% detected once. Details on this clonotype: Its antigen is unknown. Sequence at one end of the junction differs from germline and may be a read error.

Study-level findings and limits: More naive CD4+ cells and higher diversity marked long-lived donors relative to aged donors. A roughly linear age-dependent decrease characterized TCR beta diversity per million T cells.

The rearrangement joins TRBV12-3 or TRBV12-4 to TRBJ2-3; 11 positions agree with TRBD2. The clonotype comes from a woman aged 80 or over in good health. The sample consisted of blood. CDR3 DNA: TGTGCCAGCAGTAAACTTAGCGGGGGGGCCTCCATAGATGCGCAGTATTTT. Protein: CASSKLSGGASIDAQYF.